Shown below are 3 T cell receptor beta chains from a single sample sequenced in a study of control samples from healthy donors and cancer patients. TCRdb keeps only in-frame clones here, not all; method: immunoSEQ multiplex PCR. Among some 67,000 clones, around 87% were seen once, and the ten largest hold over 2%. The sequencing input was PBMCs. Source of these receptors: a woman between 50 and 59 years old with head and neck cancer.

This chain links TRBV2 with TRBJ1-3; D remains ambiguous. Germline V gene lookup returns CDR1 SNHLY and CDR2 FYNNEI. Trimming took 1 base from V and 0 from J, leaving 4 bases between them. CDR3 length: 14 amino acids. The CDR3 loop reads CASSEEPSGNTIYF. CDR3 nucleotide sequence: TGTGCCAGCAGTGAAGAGCCCTCTGGAAACACCATATATTTT.

A single count supports this clone. The rearrangement joins TRBV7-2 to TRBJ1-6, with D possibly matching TRBD1 (6 bases). Germline CDR1 reads SGHTA; CDR2 reads FQGNSA. V was shortened by 6 bases and J by 7 bases, with 16 bases between the two germline ends. There are 15 residues in the CDR3. The DNA of the CDR3 is TGTGCCAGCAGACGCCCCGGGACAATGAATTCACCCCTCCACTTT. This sequence encodes CASRRPGTMNSPLHF.

The chain joins TRBV2 to TRBJ2-7, with D maybe TRBD2 (6 bases). The CDR3 is made up of 15 amino acids. Germline V gives CDR1 SNHLY, CDR2 FYNNEI. The V and J ends lost 7 bases and 5 bases respectively, with 21 bases between them. The DNA of the CDR3 is TGTGCCAGCATCATGGATGGAGGGCTGTCCCACGAGCAGTACTTC. This translates into CASIMDGGLSHEQYF.